This T cell receptor (beta chain) was retrieved from a study of cytomegalovirus exposure and HLA in healthy donors. Broader study findings: The authors listed 180 or so TCR beta chains as cytomegalovirus-associated.

V lost 7 bases and J 3 bases, leaving 16 bases between the germline ends. This CDR3 region has 14 residues. Germline lookup yields CDR1 SQVTM and CDR2 ANQGSEA. With regard to this clone: The antigen remains undetermined.

The donors belonged to the roughly 110-subject validation cohort, separate from the approximately 670-subject first cohort. Profiled with immunoSEQ multiplex PCR; TCRdb holds only in-frame clones, not every one. This repertoire shows 230,000 or so clones, about 90% found once; its top ten account for around 3%. The gene calls are TRBV29-1 and TRBJ2-1; D uncertain. This receptor was taken from a woman between 18 and 29 years old in good health and CMV-seronegative. Source material: PBMCs. The CDR3 reads CSARVRHLYNEQFF. The CDR3 nucleotides are TGCAGCGCCAGAGTAAGACACCTCTACAATGAGCAGTTCTTC.